The clone carrying this T cell receptor (beta chain) was observed a handful of times. Its target is not known. From the reads, TCRdb called clonotypes with MiXCR, one entry per CDR3 protein. The top ten clones hold around 13% of a sample with about 770,000 distinct CDR3 sequences, 25% to 35% of them seen once. The data derive from a study of T cell repertoires in cytomegalovirus infection. The CDR3 consists of 14 residues. V shed 4 bases and J 4 bases; nucleotides not matched to a gene: 6. CDR1 is SGHDT and CDR2 is YYEEEE in the germline V gene. V gene TRBV5-6 combines with J gene TRBJ2-5; TRBD2 matches 8 bases. The sequencing used cultured CD8+ T cells from PBMCs, collected from culture after CMV antigen stimulation. The sequence came from a human donor in good health (CMV status not recorded). Some clones in this sample may be carry-over from other donors' samples. The CDR3 DNA reads TGTGCCAGCAGCCCGGGGGGGCCAACAGAGACCCAGTACTTC. Translation gives CASSPGGPTETQYF.